The present entry profiles one T cell receptor beta chain with its context. Antigen specificity is unknown. This sample was taken from a study of cytomegalovirus exposure and HLA in healthy donors. The overall study: From HLA-typed donors, an early data release held approximately 85 million unique TCRs. Study results and caveats: According to a later analysis, most TCR beta chains associated with CMV appeared HLA-restricted. Roughly even sequencing depth across donors was the assumption behind the presence/absence analyses.

The CDR3 extends over 12 amino acids. V lost 4 bases to trimming and J lost 8 bases, with 13 bases between them. CDR1 is GTSNPN and CDR2 is SVGIG in the germline V gene (reference sequence). A multiplex PCR was run with 60 Vbeta primers and 13 Jbeta primers. Sequencing was performed with immunoSEQ multiplex PCR; in TCRdb, only in-frame clones are kept and a portion is missing. The table records just over 150,000 clones, around 76% of them present only once. Sequences were obtained from PBMCs. The rearrangement uses TRBV30 and TRBJ2-3; D may be TRBD2 (5 bases). This TCR was sampled from a middle-aged man in good health and CMV-seropositive. The CDR3 reads CAWTGWSGTQYF. In DNA, the CDR3 is TGTGCCTGGACGGGCTGGAGCGGTACGCAGTATTTT.